The sequence of this T cell receptor (beta chain) was determined in a study of tumor-infiltrating lymphocytes in primary liver carcinoma. Study-wide results and caveats: Just about 7-24% of leading clones were found in every one of five regions.

Extraction of RNA together with DNA used roughly 20-33 mg of unsorted bulk tissue. Each individual tumor supplied samples from five separate regions. In its sample, this clonotype was seen many times. The antigen is unknown. TCR beta cDNA was reverse-transcribed from 500 ng of total RNA. The reaction used a constant-region primer and ProtoScript II reverse transcriptase. Generation of the TCR beta libraries relied on three nested multiplex PCR rounds using slightly modified ARM-PCR. TCRdb analysed the multiplex PCR reads with MiXCR anew, one entry per CDR3 protein. The sample holds around 120,000 distinct CDR3 sequences; roughly 69% are singletons and the top ten take about a tenth. The sample comprised liver tumor tissue from sampling region 1. The subset is: tumor region T1, superior pole. The TCR comes from a woman aged 60-75 years with primary liver carcinoma and hepatitis B virus infection.

In DNA, the CDR3 is TGTGCCAGCAACCCCGGACAGAGAAGGTCTGGAAACACCATATATTTT. This gives the protein CASNPGQRRSGNTIYF. This chain uses TRBV6-1 with TRBJ1-3; a weak D match, TRBD1 (6 bases). CDR3 length: 16 residues. Trimming shortened V by 7 bases and J by 1 base, and 17 bases separated the two germline ends. Germline values: CDR1 MNHNS, CDR2 SASEGT.